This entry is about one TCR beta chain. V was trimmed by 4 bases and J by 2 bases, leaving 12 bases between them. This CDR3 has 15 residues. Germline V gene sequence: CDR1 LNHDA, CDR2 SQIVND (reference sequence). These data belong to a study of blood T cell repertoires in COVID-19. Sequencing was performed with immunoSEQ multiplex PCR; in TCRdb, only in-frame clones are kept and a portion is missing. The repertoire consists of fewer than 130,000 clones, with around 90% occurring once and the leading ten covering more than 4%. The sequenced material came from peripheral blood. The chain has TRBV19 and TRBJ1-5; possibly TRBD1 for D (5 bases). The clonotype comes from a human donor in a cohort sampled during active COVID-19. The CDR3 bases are TGTGCCAGTAGTACCACAGGAGTACGCAATCAGCCCCAGCATTTT. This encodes CASSTTGVRNQPQHF.